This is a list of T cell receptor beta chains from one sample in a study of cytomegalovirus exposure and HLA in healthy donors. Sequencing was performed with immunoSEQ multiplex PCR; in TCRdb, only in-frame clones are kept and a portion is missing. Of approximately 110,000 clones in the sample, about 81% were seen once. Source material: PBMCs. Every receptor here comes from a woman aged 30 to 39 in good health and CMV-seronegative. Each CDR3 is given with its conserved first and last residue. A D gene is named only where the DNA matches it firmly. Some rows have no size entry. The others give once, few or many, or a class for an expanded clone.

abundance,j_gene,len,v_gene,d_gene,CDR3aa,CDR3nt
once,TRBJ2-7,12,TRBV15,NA,CATSEPGYEQYF,TGTGCCACCAGCGAACCAGGGTACGAGCAGTACTTC
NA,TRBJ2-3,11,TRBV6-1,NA,CASSRGLTQYF,TGTGCCAGCAGTCGGGGGTTGACGCAGTATTTT
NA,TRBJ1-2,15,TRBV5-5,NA,CASSLFTGLDYGYTF,TGTGCCAGCAGCTTGTTTACGGGGTTGGACTATGGCTACACCTTC
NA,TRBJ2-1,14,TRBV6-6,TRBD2,CASSSSGRMNEQFF,TGTGCCAGCAGTTCTAGCGGGAGAATGAATGAGCAGTTCTTC
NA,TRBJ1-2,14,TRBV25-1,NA,CASSEGGAGYGYTF,TGTGCCAGCAGTGAAGGTGGAGCGGGCTATGGCTACACCTTC
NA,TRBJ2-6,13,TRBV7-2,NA,CASRMGWANVLTF,TGTGCCAGCAGAATGGGCTGGGCCAACGTCCTGACTTTC
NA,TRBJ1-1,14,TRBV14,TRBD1,CASSLRQGAGEAFF,TGTGCCAGCAGCCTGAGACAGGGGGCTGGTGAAGCTTTCTTT
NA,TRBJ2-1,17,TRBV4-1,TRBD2,CASSRGGTSGPYNEQFF,TGCGCCAGCAGCCGTGGCGGGACTAGCGGGCCCTACAATGAGCAGTTCTTC
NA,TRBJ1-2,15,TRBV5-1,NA,CASSLDVGAGAGYTF,TGCGCCAGCAGCTTGGACGTAGGGGCAGGAGCTGGCTACACCTTC
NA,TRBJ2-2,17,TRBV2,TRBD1,CASNGRGWSGNTGELFF,TGTGCCAGCAACGGCAGGGGGTGGAGTGGGAACACCGGGGAGCTGTTTTTT
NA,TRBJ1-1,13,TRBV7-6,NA,CASSSQGNTEAFF,TGTGCCAGCAGCTCTCAGGGGAACACTGAAGCTTTCTTT
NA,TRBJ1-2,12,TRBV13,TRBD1,CATEEQGAGYTF,TGTGCCACCGAGGAACAGGGGGCGGGCTACACCTTC
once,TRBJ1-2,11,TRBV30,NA,CACDRTGSYTF,TGTGCCTGCGACAGGACTGGGAGCTACACCTTC
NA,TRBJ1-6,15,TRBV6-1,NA,CTSSEVLQGKSPLHF,TGTACCAGCAGTGAAGTTCTCCAGGGCAAGTCACCCCTCCACTTT
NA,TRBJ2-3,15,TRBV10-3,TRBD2,CAISETSGGEDTQYF,TGTGCCATCAGTGAGACTAGCGGGGGGGAAGATACGCAGTATTTT
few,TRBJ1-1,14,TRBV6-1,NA,CASSARGFDTEAFF,TGTGCCAGCAGCGCCCGGGGGTTTGACACTGAAGCTTTCTTT
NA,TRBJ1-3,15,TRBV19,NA,CASSIGAGSGNTIYF,TGTGCCAGTAGTATAGGGGCGGGCTCCGGAAACACCATATATTTT
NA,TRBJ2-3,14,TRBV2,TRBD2,CASSDRLAVDTQYF,TGTGCCAGCAGTGATCGGCTAGCGGTTGATACGCAGTATTTT
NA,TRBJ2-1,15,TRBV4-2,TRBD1,CASRLGQGAVSEQFF,TGTGCCAGCAGACTAGGACAGGGGGCTGTTTCTGAGCAGTTCTTC
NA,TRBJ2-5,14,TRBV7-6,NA,CASSSGGTGETQYF,TGTGCCAGCAGCTCGGGGGGGACAGGGGAGACCCAGTACTTC
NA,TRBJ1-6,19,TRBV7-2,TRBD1,CASSLYRGQGSSYNSPLHF,TGTGCCAGCAGCTTATATAGGGGGCAGGGGAGCTCCTATAATTCACCCCTCCACTTT
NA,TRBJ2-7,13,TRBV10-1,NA,CASSEVGESEQYF,TGCGCCAGCAGTGAGGTAGGGGAAAGCGAGCAGTACTTC
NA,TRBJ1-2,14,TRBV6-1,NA,CASSQDSTNFGYTF,TGTGCCAGCAGCCAGGACAGCACGAATTTTGGCTACACCTTC
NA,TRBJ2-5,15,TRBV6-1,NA,CASSEAHYREETQYF,TGTGCCAGCAGTGAAGCGCACTACAGGGAGGAGACCCAGTACTTC
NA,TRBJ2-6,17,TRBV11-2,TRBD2,CASSLDSGRVGANVLTF,TGTGCCAGCAGCTTAGATAGCGGGAGGGTCGGGGCCAACGTCCTGACTTTC
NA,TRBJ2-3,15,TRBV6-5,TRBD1,CASSQDRVSTDTQYF,TGTGCCAGCAGTCAGGACAGGGTTAGCACAGATACGCAGTATTTT
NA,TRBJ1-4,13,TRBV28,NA,CAIWGGAREKLFF,TGTGCCATCTGGGGGGGGGCTCGGGAAAAACTGTTTTTT
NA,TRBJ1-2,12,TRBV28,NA,CASSPRSYGYTF,TGTGCCAGCAGTCCCCGGTCCTATGGCTACACCTTC
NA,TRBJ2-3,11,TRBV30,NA,CAWIRLGLQYF,TGTGCCTGGATAAGACTAGGGTTGCAGTATTTT
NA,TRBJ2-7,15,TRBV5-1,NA,CASSLVDRSTYEQYF,TGCGCCAGCAGCTTGGTCGACAGGTCCACCTACGAGCAGTACTTC
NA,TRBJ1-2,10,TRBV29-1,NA,CSVDLGGYTF,TGCAGCGTTGATTTGGGCGGCTACACCTTC
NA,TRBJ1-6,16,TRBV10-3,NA,CAISESGRVLNSPLHF,TGTGCCATCAGTGAGTCGGGCAGGGTATTGAATTCACCCCTCCACTTT
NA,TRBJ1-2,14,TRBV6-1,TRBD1,CASSWGGTGSGYTF,TGTGCCAGCAGTTGGGGGGGGACAGGGTCTGGCTACACCTTC
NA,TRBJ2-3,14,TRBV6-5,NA,CASSYSTQGDTQYF,TGTGCCAGCAGTTATTCGACTCAGGGTGATACGCAGTATTTT
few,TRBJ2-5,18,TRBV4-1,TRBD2,CASSLSGTSGGMEETQYF,TGCGCCAGCAGCCTGTCCGGGACTAGCGGGGGAATGGAAGAGACCCAGTACTTC
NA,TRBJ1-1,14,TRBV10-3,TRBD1,CAISRQGKDTEAFF,TGTGCCATCAGCCGACAGGGGAAGGACACTGAAGCTTTCTTT
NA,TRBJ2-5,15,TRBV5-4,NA,CASTSATAGRETQYF,TGTGCCAGCACTAGTGCTACGGCGGGGAGAGAGACCCAGTACTTC
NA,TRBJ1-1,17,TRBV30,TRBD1,CAWSRRDSGYLNTEAFF,TGTGCCTGGAGTCGCCGGGACAGCGGGTATCTGAACACTGAAGCTTTCTTT
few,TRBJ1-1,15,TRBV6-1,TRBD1,CASTDRGRGGTEAFF,TGTGCCAGCACGGACAGGGGGCGAGGTGGTACTGAAGCTTTCTTT
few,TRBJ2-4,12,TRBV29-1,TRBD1,CSGESTGGIQYF,TGCAGCGGGGAGAGCACAGGGGGCATTCAGTACTTC
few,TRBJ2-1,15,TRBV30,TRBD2,CAWSVGTSDYNEQFF,TGTGCCTGGAGTGTAGGGACTAGCGACTACAATGAGCAGTTCTTC
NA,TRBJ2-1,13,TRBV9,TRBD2,CASSAGGGNEQFF,TGTGCCAGCAGCGCGGGGGGAGGCAATGAGCAGTTCTTC
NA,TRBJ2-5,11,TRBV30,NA,CAWSVGETQYF,TGTGCCTGGAGTGTTGGCGAGACCCAGTACTTC
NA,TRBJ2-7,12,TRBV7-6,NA,CASSHNSYEQYF,TGTGCCAGCAGCCATAACAGCTACGAGCAGTACTTC
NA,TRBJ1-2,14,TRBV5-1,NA,CASSLLNRDYGYTF,TGCGCCAGCAGCTTGTTGAACAGGGATTATGGCTACACCTTC
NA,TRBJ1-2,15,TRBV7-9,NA,CASSSMLPGFYGYTF,TGTGCCAGCAGCTCGATGCTCCCGGGGTTCTATGGCTACACCTTC